This T cell receptor (beta chain) stems from a study of T cells after yellow fever vaccination. This clonotype came up once. MiXCR was run by TCRdb on the 5' RACE reads, yielding one entry per CDR3 protein. There are a few hundred thousand distinct CDR3 sequences in the sample; around 21% occur only once, and approximately 15% lies in the top ten. The sequence came from a man aged 30 to 39 who received the YFV17D yellow fever vaccine. The sample in question was PBMCs, obtained 15 days after the yellow fever booster vaccination.

CDR3 residues: CAISEGQGGQETQYF. The CDR3 nucleotides read TGTGCCATCAGTGAGGGACAGGGAGGGCAAGAGACCCAGTACTTC. The rearrangement uses TRBV10-3 and TRBJ2-5, with D perhaps TRBD1 (8 bases). The CDR3 covers 15 residues. CDR1 is ENHRY and CDR2 is SYGVKD in the germline V gene. Trimming took off 2 bases at V and 2 bases at J, with 12 bases between the two ends.